The present TCR beta chain was sequenced within a study of T cell repertoires in cytomegalovirus infection. The overall study: Researchers turned to recently identified HLA-C-restricted CMV epitopes as well as well-studied HLA-B-restricted ones. TCR beta signatures that were public indicated CMV infection and matching HLA type. Study conclusions and caveats: Ex vivo responses were dominated by HLA-C-restricted CMV-specific TCR beta clonotypes. There were carriers of CMV plus the relevant HLA, and cumulative public TCR beta family frequency identified them.

Regarding this clonotype: The antigen is not known.

V lost 4 bases to trimming and J lost 6 bases; unmatched junction nucleotides: 7. This CDR3 has 15 residues. CDR1 and CDR2 (germline): LGHNA, YSLEER. From the reads, TCRdb called clonotypes with MiXCR, one entry per CDR3 protein. The data show some 800,000 distinct CDR3 sequences, about 30% seen once. Sequencing was performed on cultured CD8+ T cells from PBMCs, taken from culture after CMV antigen stimulation. J is TRBJ2-2 and V is TRBV4-3; 8 bases fit TRBD1. The source of this sequence is a human donor in good health (CMV status not recorded). Some clones in this sample may be carry-over from other donors' samples. The CDR3 coding sequence is TGCGCCAGCAGCCTGGACAGGGTAGGTGCCGGGGAGCTGTTTTTT. It encodes CASSLDRVGAGELFF.